Here is one T cell receptor beta chain with its context. This clone was observed a handful of times. Its antigen specificity is not known. No much larger clonotype is one base removed from it; base qualities were not supplied. The data are from a study of cytomegalovirus exposure and HLA in healthy donors (dated by TCRdb to the late 2010s). Notes on the research overall: An earlier analysis of about 560 of the donors reported 276 Gb of sequence data and 117 million unique TCR beta sequences obtained from about 179 million T cells. About 280 gigabases of sequencing data and 91 million or so unique TCR sequences made up an early release that covered roughly 670 HLA-typed donors. Of the 398 genotyped donors, over 70% fell in the genetic ancestry cluster associated with self-reported Caucasian donors. The aim of the study was to test whether cataloging public T cell receptors could identify signatures of past pathogen exposure. The study used immunosequencing to profile the T cell repertoires of approximately 640 subjects and linked those repertoires to cytomegalovirus serostatus. Besides the first cohort of under 700 subjects, a separate validation cohort made up of some 110 different subjects was used. High-throughput TCR immunosequencing, statistical association of individual TCRs with disease status, and machine learning were combined to predict cytomegalovirus infection status. A later analysis re-analyzed previously published TCR beta repertoires from several hundred donors and added high-resolution HLA genotyping to study TCR occurrence patterns. In the later analysis, no new phenotypic data were used to find candidate immune exposures; instead, reliance was placed on TCR beta sequences and their occurrence across donors. To decide whether each TCR beta V gene segment behaved as functional or pseudogenic, an earlier analysis of approximately 590 of the donors relied on high-throughput TCR beta sequencing. Donor age, sex, ethnicity and CMV serostatus were collected together with the repertoire data. Genome-wide SNP genotypes for about 60% of the 666 donors were used in a later genetic analysis, which treated that subset as a discovery cohort. All discovery cohort repertoires had been generated using a single sequencing platform. HLA typing covered class I and class II loci at four-digit resolution. The number of typed donors differed by locus: about 629-640 for A, B, C, DRB1 and DQB1; 500 to 550 for DQA1; 600 to 610 for DPA1; and roughly 450 for DPB1. Roughly five DR-DQ haplotypes were handled as single units for association and clustering, since linkage in the cohort was strong. Among around 400 genotyped donors of the cohort, an average of about 240,000 unique TCR beta nucleotide sequences were sequenced per donor, 15% to 20% of them non-productive.

What the research found in general, with its limitations: A later analysis found that HLA-associated TCR beta chains were more clonally expanded and had lower generation probabilities than equally common non-associated chains. Three of the identified cytomegalovirus-associated TCR beta chains were confirmed in vitro to be specific for cytomegalovirus antigens. The classifier was reported to diagnose cytomegalovirus status with high specificity and sensitivity in both the original and validation cohorts. The study gave a list of about 160 TCR beta chains associated with cytomegalovirus. Across donors, most TCR sequences were observed very rarely, whereas some public TCRs were present in many individuals. A further reported finding was that TCR beta sequences accurately predicted the HLA-A and HLA-B alleles for most subjects in the first cohort. A cluster of highly shared sequence variants was judged likely to represent a technical artifact of the sequencing pipeline. Because counts were too low, seventeen rarely observed V segments, including chromosome 9 orphons, were excluded from the earlier analysis of 500 to 700 of the donors. Some IMGT-functional V segments, including TRBV6-2 and TRBV6-3, could not be distinguished by the 87-base-pair reads and were therefore excluded. Specific HLA alleles were associated with 15,000 to 20,000 TCR beta sequences at a false discovery rate of 0.05 in a later analysis. In a later analysis, the rate of TCR association differed among HLA loci, with DRB1 alleles having the most associated TCRs and HLA-C alleles having the fewest. It was suggested by the authors that the approach could potentially be generalized to other disease states and immunological phenotypes. In this cohort, only TCR beta chains were sequenced, and detectable features were limited by the absence of alpha or paired-chain data. In an earlier analysis of roughly 500 of the donors, most TCR beta V segments appeared in productive rearrangements about 87% or about 30% of the time, broadly matching IMGT annotations. Correlated functional status among segregating V segments might be attributable to linkage disequilibrium, but an unknown experimental factor could not be ruled out. The only immune exposure information available for the cohort was CMV serostatus. V-gene and J-gene trimming of TCR beta chains was associated with a missense DCLRE1C variant in a later genetic analysis, and the association was replicated in an independent cohort. HLA typing was unavailable for some donors at each locus, so association tests used only the typed subset. A later analysis reported that several top co-occurrence clusters appeared linked to parvovirus B19, influenza, CMV and Epstein-Barr virus. When HLA alleles, especially DR and DQ, strongly co-occurred, attributing TCR associations to individual alleles was difficult. Most CMV-associated TCR beta chains appeared to be HLA-restricted in a later analysis, and the HLA associations seemed to be driven largely by CMV exposure. Presence/absence analyses assumed roughly uniform sequencing depth across donors, an assumption that may not hold. In a later genetic analysis, fewer N-insertions in productive TCRs were reported among donors in an Asian-associated ancestry cluster than the 666-donor mean.

Sequences SGHDT (CDR1) and YYEEEE (CDR2) are obtained from the germline V gene. The trim is 2 bases for V and 3 bases for J, with a gap of 8 bases between the germline ends. The cysteine opens and the phenylalanine closes a CDR3 of 13 amino acids. Solely the CDR3 DNA is kept, with 39 bases framed from the first base. The cohort comprised around 700 healthy bone marrow donors. At the time of sampling, every cohort member was nominally healthy, though immune exposures that went unrecorded were likely present. The donor was CMV seronegative and was included in the group of 352 seronegative cohort members. A peripheral blood sample was provided by each donor, and peripheral blood mononuclear cells were used for TCR beta sequencing. Genomic DNA extraction from the blood cell samples was performed with the Qiagen DNeasy Blood Extraction Kit. Libraries were prepared through the immunoSEQ multiplex PCR assay. The multiplex PCR relied on a mix of 60 forward primers for TCR Vbeta segments and 13 reverse primers for TCR Jbeta segments. The CDR3 region of rearranged TCR beta genes was amplified from genomic DNA with a multiplex PCR assay. Amplified TCR beta libraries were sequenced as 87-base-pair reads on the Illumina HiSeq System. Concerning the study's data processing: In a later analysis, roughly 80 million unique TCR beta chains were counted across the approximately 640 repertoires, and around 10 million of these chains were shared by at least two donors. Raw reads were error-corrected and collapsed into unique sequences with a nearest-neighbor algorithm that merged closely related sequences to remove PCR and sequencing errors. Alignment of CDR3 sequences to IMGT reference sequences was used to assign V, D and J gene segments. For a sequence to be retained, at least a six-nucleotide match to both a V gene segment and a J gene segment was required. A rearrangement was called productive if the CDR3 had no stop codons and remained in frame with V and J, and every other rearrangement was called non-productive. Following IMGT convention, CDR3 was defined as the stretch from the second conserved V-encoded cysteine to the conserved J-encoded phenylalanine. In an earlier analysis of some 550 of the donors, sequences lacking an unambiguous match to a single V gene segment were excluded. An earlier analysis of approximately 590 of the donors called V segments functional above 56.7% productive rearrangements and segregating when the between-donor standard deviation exceeded 5%. A statistical classification framework was built for diagnosing cytomegalovirus status from the catalog of TCR beta chain sequences. In a later analysis, TCR nucleotide sequences were compared against IMGT/GENE-DB human TR gene sequences so that V and J genes could be assigned. Using the TCRdist pipeline, a later analysis assigned CDR3 sequences along with most-parsimonious VDJ recombination scenarios. In a later analysis, each TCR beta chain was defined by its CDR3 amino acid sequence together with its V-gene family, and reads lacking a unique V-gene family were excluded. To address suspected cross-contamination and a sequencing artifact, a later analysis removed 592 highly shared, low-generation-probability nucleotide sequences. A later analysis calculated a clonal expansion index for each public chain from normalized within-repertoire ranks of inferred template counts. In a later analysis, generation probabilities were computed using a VDJ recombination model fitted to out-of-frame rearrangements, and the results were checked against IGoR. In a later analysis, hypergeometric tests were used to score TCR-TCR, TCR-HLA and TCR-CMV co-occurrence, with a repertoire-size bias correction applied to TCR pairs. False discovery rates were estimated in a later analysis by permuting HLA or CMV assignments 20 times. In a later analysis, co-occurring TCRs were grouped with DBSCAN, and TCRdist sequence similarity was added when clustering was performed within HLA-allele-positive subsets. For co-occurrence clustering, repertoires with fewer than 30,000 or more than 120,000 public chains were excluded, along with five repertoires with anomalous nucleotide sharing. Entries here come from immuneACCESS through TCRdb and include only in-frame sequences with V and J called. Some clones fail to appear in such tables; in the studies checked, an unresolved V gene covers under half of the shortfall, and the cause of the remainder is unknown. D and trimming were read from the DNA, whereas the V and J calls and clone size are those reported in that table. For this sample there are a few hundred thousand clones; 80% appear just once. Jointly, the top ten make up over 0.3% of the sample.

The chain joins TRBV5-6 to TRBJ1-1; TRBD1 is possibly the D segment (5 matching bases). This TCR came from a girl aged 2 to 10 in good health and CMV-seronegative. Material: PBMCs. CDR3 region: CASSFRGYTEAFF. The bases read TGTGCCAGCAGCTTCCGGGGGTACACTGAAGCTTTCTTT.